Below, one T cell receptor (beta chain) is given with its context. Its antigen remains unidentified. This entry belongs to a study of shared clonotypes between healthy human individuals. General study results and limits: Across subsets, estimated richness was generally greater for naive than for memory populations. The low donor count limited represented genetic and exposure-history diversity. When naive CD4 clonotypes were compared across a few donors, around 5% were shared. Clonotypes not shared had lower generation probabilities than those common to all four donors.

V was clipped by 6 bases and J by 1 base, with 0 bases between them. In germline, CDR1 is DFQATT, CDR2 SNEGSKA (reference sequence). This CDR3 has 9 amino acids. Clones were sequenced by immunoSEQ multiplex PCR, and TCRdb holds only the in-frame ones, with some missing. The repertoire holds over a million clones, 95% to 99% seen once, with 0.45% in the top ten. This TCR was recovered from a young man in good health. The J gene is TRBJ2-5, the V gene TRBV20-1, with unresolved D. The sample was naive CD4+ T cells sorted from blood. Subset indicated: CD45RA+ positively selected. In nucleotides, the CDR3 is TGCAGTGCCCAAGAGACCCAGTACTTC. It specifies CSAQETQYF.